This T cell receptor (beta chain) was obtained from a study of ipilimumab plus nivolumab after autologous stem cell transplantation. Whole-study context: A median of roughly eight nivolumab and roughly 5 ipilimumab doses were given.

Checkpoint therapy with ipilimumab 1 mg/kg began 14 to 28 days after transplant. This CDR3 has 19 residues. The ends were cut back, 2 bases at V and 1 base at J, with 21 bases in the middle. Germline V gives CDR1 SGHTA, CDR2 FQGNSA. Repertoires were generated with immunoSEQ multiplex PCR, while TCRdb's copy carries only in-frame clones and drops some. The data hold 15,000 to 20,000 clones, with about four fifths observed a single time. Sequencing used PBMCs, obtained in a trial of ipilimumab plus nivolumab as post-transplant consolidation. This chain joins TRBV7-2 and TRBJ1-3; no clear D gene. This clonotype was obtained from a male donor with diffuse large B-cell lymphoma. CDR3 in DNA: TGTGCCAGCAGCTTACACGCAAGTAATCCGGGTCGGTCTGGAAACACCATATATTTT. As protein: CASSLHASNPGRSGNTIYF.